This T cell receptor (beta chain) was observed in a study of T cell responses to AZD1222 COVID-19 vaccine. Germline assignment: CDR1 MDHEN and CDR2 SYDVKM. This CDR3 has 15 amino acids. V was pared by 1 base and J by 1 base, with 10 bases between. TCRdb keeps only in-frame clones here, not all; method: immunoSEQ multiplex PCR. Among some 130,000 clones listed, 93% were seen once. The chain is built from TRBV28 and TRBJ1-2; D remains unclear. This sample comprised peripheral blood, obtained on day 0 of AZD1222 vaccination. The receptor's source is an adult in good health. The CDR3 loop is CASSLLSEFNYGYTF. CDR3 sequence (DNA): TGTGCCAGCAGTTTATTATCAGAGTTTAACTATGGCTACACCTTC.